What follows describes a single T cell receptor (beta chain). This sample's time point: after dendritic cell vaccination, including at tumor progression/relapse. The source of the sample is a study of glioma-infiltrating T cells after dendritic cell vaccination. Looked up from germline, CDR1 is MNHEY and CDR2 is SVGAGI. This CDR3 has 15 residues. Germline trimming cut 5 bases from V and 2 bases from J; bases unmatched to any gene: 6. Some clones are missing from TCRdb's copy, which holds only in-frame ones; the method was immunoSEQ multiplex PCR. The sample includes tens of thousands of clones, 85% of them seen just once.

The sequenced sample was blood, obtained after dendritic cell vaccination. The rearrangement joins TRBV6-5 to TRBJ2-1; 7 bases are a match to TRBD2. The origin of this receptor is a human donor with glioblastoma. The CDR3 nucleotides are TGTGCCAGCAGTCGTCCGGGGGGAACCTACAATGAGCAGTTCTTC. It yields the protein CASSRPGGTYNEQFF.